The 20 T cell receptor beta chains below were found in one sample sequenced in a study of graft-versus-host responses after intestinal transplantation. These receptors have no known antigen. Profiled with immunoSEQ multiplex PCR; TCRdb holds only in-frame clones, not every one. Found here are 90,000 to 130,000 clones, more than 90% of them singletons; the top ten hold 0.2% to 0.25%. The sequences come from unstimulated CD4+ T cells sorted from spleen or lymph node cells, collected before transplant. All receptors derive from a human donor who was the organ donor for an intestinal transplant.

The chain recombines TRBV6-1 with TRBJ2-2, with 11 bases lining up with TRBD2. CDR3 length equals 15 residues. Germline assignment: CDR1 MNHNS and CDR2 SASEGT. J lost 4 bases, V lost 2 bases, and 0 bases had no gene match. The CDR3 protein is CASSELAGGTGELFF. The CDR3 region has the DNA TGTGCCAGCAGTGAACTAGCGGGAGGCACCGGGGAGCTGTTTTTT.

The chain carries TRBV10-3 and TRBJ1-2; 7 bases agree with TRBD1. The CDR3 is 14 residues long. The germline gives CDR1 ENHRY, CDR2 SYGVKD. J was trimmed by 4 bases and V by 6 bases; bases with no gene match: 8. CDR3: CAISPAGGPYGYTF. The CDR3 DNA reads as TGTGCCATCAGCCCCGCAGGGGGGCCCTATGGCTACACCTTC.

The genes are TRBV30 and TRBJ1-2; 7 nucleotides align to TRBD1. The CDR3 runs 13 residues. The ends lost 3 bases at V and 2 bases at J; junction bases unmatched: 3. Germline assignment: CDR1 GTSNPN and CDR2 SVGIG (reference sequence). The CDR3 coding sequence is TGTGCCTGGAGGGAAGGGGGCAACTATGGCTACACCTTC. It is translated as CAWREGGNYGYTF.

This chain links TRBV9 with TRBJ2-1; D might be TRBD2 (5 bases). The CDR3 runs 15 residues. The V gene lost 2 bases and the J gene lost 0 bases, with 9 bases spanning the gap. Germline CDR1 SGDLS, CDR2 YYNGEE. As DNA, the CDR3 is TGTGCCAGCAGCGTTTTCCGGGACTCCTACAATGAGCAGTTCTTC. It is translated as CASSVFRDSYNEQFF.

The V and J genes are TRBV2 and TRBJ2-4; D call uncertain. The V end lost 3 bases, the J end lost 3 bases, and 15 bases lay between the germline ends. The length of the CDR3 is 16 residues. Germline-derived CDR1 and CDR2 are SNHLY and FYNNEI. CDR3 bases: TGTGCCAGCAGTGACGGGCCAGAGTTCATCAAAAACATTCAGTACTTC. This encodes CASSDGPEFIKNIQYF.

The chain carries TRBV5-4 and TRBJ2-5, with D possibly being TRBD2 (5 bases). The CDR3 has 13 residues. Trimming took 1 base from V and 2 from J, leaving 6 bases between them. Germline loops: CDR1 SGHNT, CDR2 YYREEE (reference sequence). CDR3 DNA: TGTGCCAGCAGCTTGCCGGGGCAAGAGACCCAGTACTTC. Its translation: CASSLPGQETQYF. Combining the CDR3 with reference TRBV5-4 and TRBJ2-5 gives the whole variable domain ETGVTQSPTHLIKTRGQQVTLRCSSQSGHNTVSWYQQALGQGPQFIFQYYREEENGRGNFPPRFSGLQFPNYSSELNVNALELDDSALYLCASSLPGQETQYFGPGTRLLVL.

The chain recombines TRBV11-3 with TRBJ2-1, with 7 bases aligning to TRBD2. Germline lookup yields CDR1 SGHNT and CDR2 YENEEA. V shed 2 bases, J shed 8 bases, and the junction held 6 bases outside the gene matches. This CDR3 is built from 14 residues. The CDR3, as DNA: TGTGCCAGCAGCTTACTCGTGAGCGGGGATGAGCAGTTCTTC. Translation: CASSLLVSGDEQFF.

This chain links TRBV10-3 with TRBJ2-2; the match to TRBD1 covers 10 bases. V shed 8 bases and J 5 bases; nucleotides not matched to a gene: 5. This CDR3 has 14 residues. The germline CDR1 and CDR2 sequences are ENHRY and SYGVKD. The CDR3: CAIRGTGETGELFF. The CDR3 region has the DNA TGTGCCATCCGTGGGACAGGGGAGACCGGGGAGCTGTTTTTT.

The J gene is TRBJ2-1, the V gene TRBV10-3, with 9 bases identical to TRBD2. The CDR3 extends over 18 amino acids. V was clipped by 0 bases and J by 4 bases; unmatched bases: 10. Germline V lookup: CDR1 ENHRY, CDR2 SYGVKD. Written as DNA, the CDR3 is TGTGCCATCAGTGAGTCTCTTGTGCGAGCGGGAGGTTACAATGAGCAGTTCTTC. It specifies CAISESLVRAGGYNEQFF.

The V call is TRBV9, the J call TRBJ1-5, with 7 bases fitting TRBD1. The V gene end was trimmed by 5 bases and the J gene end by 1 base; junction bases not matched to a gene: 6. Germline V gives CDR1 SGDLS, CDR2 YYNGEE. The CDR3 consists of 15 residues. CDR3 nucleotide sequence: TGTGCCAGCAGGCGGGCAGGGGGGAGCAATCAGCCCCAGCATTTT. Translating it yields CASRRAGGSNQPQHF.

This CDR3 reads CASSLQRGGGYTF. In nucleotides, the CDR3 is TGTGCCAGCAGCTTACAGAGGGGTGGTGGCTACACCTTC. The J gene is TRBJ1-2, the V gene TRBV6-5, with D perhaps matching TRBD1 (5 bases). The germline V gene encodes CDR1 MNHEY and CDR2 SVGAGI. The CDR3 consists of 13 residues. Trimming cost V 6 bases and J 7 bases, with 15 bases left between them.

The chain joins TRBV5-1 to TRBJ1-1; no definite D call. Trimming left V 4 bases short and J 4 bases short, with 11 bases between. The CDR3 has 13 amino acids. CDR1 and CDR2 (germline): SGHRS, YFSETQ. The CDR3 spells CASSHAPGTEAFF. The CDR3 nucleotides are TGCGCCAGCAGCCATGCCCCTGGCACTGAAGCTTTCTTT.

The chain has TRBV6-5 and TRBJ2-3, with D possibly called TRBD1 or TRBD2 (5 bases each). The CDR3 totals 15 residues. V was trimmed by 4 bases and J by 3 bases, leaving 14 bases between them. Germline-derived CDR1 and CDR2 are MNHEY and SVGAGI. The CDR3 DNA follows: TGTGCCAGCAGTTTGCTGGGACCCCAAACAGATACGCAGTATTTT. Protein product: CASSLLGPQTDTQYF.

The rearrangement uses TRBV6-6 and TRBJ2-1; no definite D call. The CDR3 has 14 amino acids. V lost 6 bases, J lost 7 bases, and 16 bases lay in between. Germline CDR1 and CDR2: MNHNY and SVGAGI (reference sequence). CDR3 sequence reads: CASRTRGEKNEQFF. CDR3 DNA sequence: TGTGCCAGCAGGACCCGAGGAGAGAAGAATGAGCAGTTCTTC.

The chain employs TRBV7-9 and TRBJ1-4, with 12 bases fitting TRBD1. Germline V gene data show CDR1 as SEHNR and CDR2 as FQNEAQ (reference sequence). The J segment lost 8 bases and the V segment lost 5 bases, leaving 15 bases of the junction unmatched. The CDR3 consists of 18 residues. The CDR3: CASSPRPGTGGANEKLFF. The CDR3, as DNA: TGTGCCAGCAGCCCGCGTCCCGGGACAGGGGGCGCAAACGAAAAACTGTTTTTT.

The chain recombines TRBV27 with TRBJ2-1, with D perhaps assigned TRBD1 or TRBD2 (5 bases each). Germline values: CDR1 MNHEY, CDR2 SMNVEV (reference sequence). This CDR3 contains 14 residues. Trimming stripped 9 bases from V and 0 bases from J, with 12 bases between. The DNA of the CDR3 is TGTGCCAGTCCATGGGGGTTCTCCTACAATGAGCAGTTCTTC. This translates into CASPWGFSYNEQFF.

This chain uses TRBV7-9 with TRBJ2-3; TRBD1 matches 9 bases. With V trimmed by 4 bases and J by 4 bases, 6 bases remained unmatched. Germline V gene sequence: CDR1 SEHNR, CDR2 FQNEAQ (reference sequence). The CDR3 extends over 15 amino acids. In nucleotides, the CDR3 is TGTGCCAGCAGCTATAAAACAGGGGGCGCAGATACGCAGTATTTT. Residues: CASSYKTGGADTQYF.

The CDR3 bases are TGTGCCAGCAGTTTAACGCAGTATTTT. This codes for CASSLTQYF. V and J are TRBV28 and TRBJ2-3; D unresolved. The CDR3 covers 9 residues. Germline V gene data show CDR1 as MDHEN and CDR2 as SYDVKM. V lost 2 bases and J 9 bases, leaving 0 bases between the germline ends.

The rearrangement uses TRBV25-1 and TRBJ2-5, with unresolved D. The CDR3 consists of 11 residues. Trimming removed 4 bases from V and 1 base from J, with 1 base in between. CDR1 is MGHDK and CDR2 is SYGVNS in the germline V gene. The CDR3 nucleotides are TGTGCCAGCAGTGTCCAAGAGACCCAGTACTTC. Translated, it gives CASSVQETQYF.

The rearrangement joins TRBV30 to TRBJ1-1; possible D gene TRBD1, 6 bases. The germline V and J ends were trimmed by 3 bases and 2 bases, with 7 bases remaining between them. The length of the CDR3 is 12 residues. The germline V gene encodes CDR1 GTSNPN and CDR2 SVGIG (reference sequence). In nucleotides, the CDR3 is TGTGCCTGGAGGACAGGCAACACTGAAGCTTTCTTT. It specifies CAWRTGNTEAFF.